This T cell receptor beta chain was obtained from a study of T cells in Graves' hyperthyroidism and ophthalmopathy. Regarding the study as a whole: Blood also contained most expanded thyroid clonotypes above 0.001. From stable hyperthyroidism, ophthalmopathy was separated by a 13 V-J model.

Exclusion followed for patients with uncontrolled infection, other autoimmune disease, pregnancy or lactation. This clonotype was counted between two and nine times. Antigen unknown. CDR3 length equals 16 residues. Per germline, CDR1 SGHRS and CDR2 YFSETQ. Trimming removed 1 base at V and 1 base at J, with 14 bases between. TCR beta CDR3 regions were amplified from RNA. The study used the HTBI primer set for a first-round RT-PCR of the TCR CDR3. Each CDR3 protein gets one entry after TCRdb re-called the multiplex PCR reads with MiXCR. The sample yields about 640,000 distinct CDR3 sequences, 45% seen once.

The sequence derives from an adult man with Graves' disease, either hyperthyroidism or ophthalmopathy (not recorded which). The sequencing sample was made of peripheral blood or thyroid tissue (not recorded which). The genes are TRBV5-1 and TRBJ1-2, with D unresolved. DNA of the CDR3: TGCGCCAGCAGCTTGAAGTCCGGGCCCTTTAACTATGGCTACACCTTC. This gives the protein CASSLKSGPFNYGYTF.